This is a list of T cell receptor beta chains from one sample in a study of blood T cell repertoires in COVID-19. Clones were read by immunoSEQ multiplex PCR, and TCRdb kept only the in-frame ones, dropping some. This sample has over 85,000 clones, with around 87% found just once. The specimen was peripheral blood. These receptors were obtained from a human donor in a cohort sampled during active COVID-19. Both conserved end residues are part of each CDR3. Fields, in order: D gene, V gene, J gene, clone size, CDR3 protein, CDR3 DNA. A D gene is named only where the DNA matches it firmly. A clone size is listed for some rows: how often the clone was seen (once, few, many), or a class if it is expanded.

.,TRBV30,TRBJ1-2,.,CALRPGGGYGYTF,TGTGCCCTTCGACCGGGCGGGGGCTATGGCTACACCTTC
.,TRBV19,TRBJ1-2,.,CASSMGVGYTF,TGTGCCAGTAGTATGGGCGTTGGCTACACCTTC
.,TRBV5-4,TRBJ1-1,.,CASSLASGAEAFF,TGTGCCAGCAGCTTGGCATCAGGCGCTGAAGCTTTCTTT
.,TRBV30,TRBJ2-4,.,CAWRGLVAEGGVAKNIQYF,TGTGCCTGGCGGGGCCTGGTAGCGGAGGGTGGGGTAGCCAAAAACATTCAGTACTTC
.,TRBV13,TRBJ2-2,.,CASTPVGFQGDTGELFF,TGTGCCAGCACCCCGGTCGGCTTTCAAGGGGACACCGGGGAGCTGTTTTTT
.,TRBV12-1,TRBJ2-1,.,CASTGLAGDDEQFF,TGTGCCAGCACGGGACTAGCGGGAGACGATGAGCAGTTCTTC
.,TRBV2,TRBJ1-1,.,CASSSRDLTEAFF,TGTGCCAGCAGTAGTAGGGACTTGACTGAAGCTTTCTTT
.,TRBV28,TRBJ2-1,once,CASSPAVFYNEQFF,TGTGCCAGCAGCCCCGCGGTTTTCTACAATGAGCAGTTCTTC
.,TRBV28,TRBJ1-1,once,CASSFSRGMNTEAFF,TGTGCCAGCAGTTTTTCTCGGGGGATGAACACTGAAGCTTTCTTT
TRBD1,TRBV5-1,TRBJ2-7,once,CASSLGRDRVTYEQYF,TGCGCCAGCAGCTTGGGACGGGACAGGGTCACCTACGAGCAGTACTTC
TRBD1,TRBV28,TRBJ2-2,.,CASSWTGYTGELFF,TGTGCCAGCAGTTGGACAGGGTACACCGGGGAGCTGTTTTTT
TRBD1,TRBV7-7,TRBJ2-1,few,CASSPGTGGSYEQFF,TGTGCCAGCAGCCCCGGGACAGGGGGCAGTTATGAGCAGTTCTTC
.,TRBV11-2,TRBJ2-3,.,CASSLGIVGETDTQYF,TGTGCCAGCAGCTTAGGAATCGTGGGAGAGACAGATACGCAGTATTTT
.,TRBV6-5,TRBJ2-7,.,CASRMGRSKQQYF,TGTGCCAGCAGGATGGGGAGATCTAAACAGCAGTACTTC
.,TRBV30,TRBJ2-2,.,CAWSLNTGELFF,TGTGCCTGGAGCCTGAACACCGGGGAGCTGTTTTTT
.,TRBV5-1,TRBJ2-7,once,CASSLVPSVYEQYF,TGCGCCAGCAGCTTGGTGCCTAGCGTGTACGAGCAGTACTTC
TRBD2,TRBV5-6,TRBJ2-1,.,CASSLAGPPGQFF,TGTGCCAGCAGCTTAGCGGGACCTCCAGGGCAGTTCTTC
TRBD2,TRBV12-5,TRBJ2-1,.,CASGLVGASGYNEQFF,TGTGCTAGTGGTTTGGTAGGGGCTAGCGGTTACAATGAGCAGTTCTTC
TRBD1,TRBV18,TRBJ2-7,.,CASSQGTGGYEQYF,TGTGCCAGCTCTCAAGGGACAGGTGGGTACGAGCAGTACTTC
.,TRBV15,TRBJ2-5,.,CATSSSPGETQYF,TGTGCCACCAGCAGCTCTCCCGGGGAGACCCAGTACTTC
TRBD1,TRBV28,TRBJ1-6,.,CATGRDRGLDNSPLHF,TGTGCCACGGGTCGGGACAGGGGGTTAGACAATTCACCCCTCCACTTT
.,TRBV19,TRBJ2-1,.,CASSILYNEQFF,TGTGCCAGTAGTATTCTTTACAATGAGCAGTTCTTC
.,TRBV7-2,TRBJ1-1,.,CASSLTPGRVMLEAFF,TGTGCCAGCAGCTTAACCCCGGGCAGGGTCATGTTAGAAGCTTTCTTT
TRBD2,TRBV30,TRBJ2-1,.,CACGLAGDSGQSYNEQFF,TGTGCCTGCGGACTAGCGGGAGACTCCGGCCAATCCTACAATGAGCAGTTCTTC
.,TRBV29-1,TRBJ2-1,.,CSVRLTGSWASYNEQFF,TGCAGCGTGCGGCTGACAGGTTCCTGGGCCTCCTACAATGAGCAGTTCTTC
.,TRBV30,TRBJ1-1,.,CAWMANTEAFF,TGTGCCTGGATGGCGAACACTGAAGCTTTCTTT
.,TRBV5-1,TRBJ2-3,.,CASSFGGSTDTQYF,TGCGCCAGCAGCTTCGGAGGGAGCACAGATACGCAGTATTTT
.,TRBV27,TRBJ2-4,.,CASSPLRGALAKNIQYF,TGTGCCAGCAGTCCCCTACGCGGGGCACTAGCCAAAAACATTCAGTACTTC
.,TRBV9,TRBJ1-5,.,CASSDGGRSSPQHF,TGTGCCAGCAGCGACGGGGGACGATCGAGCCCCCAGCATTTT
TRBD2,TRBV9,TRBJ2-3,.,CASSRGGSTLTDTQYF,TGTGCCAGCAGCCGAGGCGGGAGCACCCTCACAGATACGCAGTATTTT
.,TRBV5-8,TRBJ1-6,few,CASSLSGRHNSPLHF,TGTGCCAGCAGCTTGTCAGGCAGGCACAATTCACCCCTCCACTTT
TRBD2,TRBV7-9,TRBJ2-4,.,CASSSWGGLAGADKNIQYF,TGTGCCAGCAGCTCCTGGGGGGGCCTAGCGGGAGCCGACAAAAACATTCAGTACTTC
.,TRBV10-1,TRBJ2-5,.,CASSESKGRETQYF,TGCGCCAGCAGTGAGTCTAAAGGGAGGGAGACCCAGTACTTC
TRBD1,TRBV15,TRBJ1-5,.,CATSRTGGHQPQHF,TGTGCCACCAGCAGGACAGGGGGCCATCAGCCCCAGCATTTT
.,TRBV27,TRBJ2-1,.,CASSLRGGPYNEQFF,TGTGCCAGCAGTTTAAGGGGGGGCCCCTACAATGAGCAGTTCTTC
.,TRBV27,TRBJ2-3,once,CASSLKRGGIFTDTQYF,TGTGCCAGCAGTTTAAAAAGGGGGGGGATTTTCACAGATACGCAGTATTTT
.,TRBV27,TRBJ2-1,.,CASSLRGDEQFF,TGTGCCAGCAGTCTACGCGGAGATGAGCAGTTCTTC
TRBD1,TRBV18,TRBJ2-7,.,CASSPGQGNSYEQYF,TGTGCCAGCTCACCGGGACAGGGGAACTCCTACGAGCAGTACTTC
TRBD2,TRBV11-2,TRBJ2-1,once,CASSLGGGLADEQFF,TGTGCCAGCAGCTTGGGAGGGGGACTAGCAGATGAGCAGTTCTTC
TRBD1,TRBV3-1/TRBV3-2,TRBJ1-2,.,CASSQTGTGMYGYTF,TGTGCCAGCAGCCAAACCGGGACAGGGATGTATGGCTACACCTTC
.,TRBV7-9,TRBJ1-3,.,CASSPGASGNTIYF,TGTGCCAGCAGCCCAGGGGCCTCTGGAAACACCATATATTTT
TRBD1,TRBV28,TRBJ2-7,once,CASRNRGIGAYEQYF,TGTGCCAGCAGAAACAGGGGAATCGGGGCCTACGAGCAGTACTTC
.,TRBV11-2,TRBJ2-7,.,CASSLGVGVFYEQYF,TGTGCCAGCAGCTTAGGTGTAGGGGTTTTCTACGAGCAGTACTTC
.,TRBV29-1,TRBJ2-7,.,CSVGTVEPYEQYF,TGCAGCGTTGGGACAGTGGAGCCCTACGAGCAGTACTTC
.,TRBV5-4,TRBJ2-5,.,CASSLDREETQYF,TGTGCCAGCAGCTTGGACAGGGAAGAGACCCAGTACTTC
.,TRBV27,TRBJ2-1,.,CASSSLLAGPYNEQFF,TGTGCCAGCAGTTCACTCCTTGCAGGGCCCTACAATGAGCAGTTCTTC
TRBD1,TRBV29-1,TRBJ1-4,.,CSVPTGTNEKLFF,TGCAGCGTCCCGACAGGGACTAATGAAAAACTGTTTTTT
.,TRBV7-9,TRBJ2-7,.,CASSLGAGMDEQYF,TGTGCCAGCAGCTTAGGGGCAGGGATGGACGAGCAGTACTTC
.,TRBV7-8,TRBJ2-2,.,CASSLVSPVNTGELFF,TGTGCCAGCAGCCTAGTCTCCCCAGTTAACACCGGGGAGCTGTTTTTT
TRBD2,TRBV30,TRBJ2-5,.,CAWNIKAGGLETQYF,TGTGCCTGGAACATAAAAGCGGGAGGGCTAGAGACCCAGTACTTC
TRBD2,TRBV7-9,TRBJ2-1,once,CASSLARAGEGFDEQFF,TGTGCCAGCAGCCTAGCTAGGGCGGGAGAAGGCTTCGATGAGCAGTTCTTC
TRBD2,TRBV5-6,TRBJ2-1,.,CASMSGSRSYNEQFF,TGTGCCAGCATGAGCGGGAGTAGGTCCTACAATGAGCAGTTCTTC
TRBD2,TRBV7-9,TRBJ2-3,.,CASSLAPAGGPTDTQYF,TGTGCCAGCAGCTTAGCGCCGGCGGGAGGGCCCACAGATACGCAGTATTTT
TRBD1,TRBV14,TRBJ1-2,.,CASSQDAGQGEGYTF,TGTGCCAGCAGCCAAGATGCGGGACAGGGAGAAGGCTACACCTTC
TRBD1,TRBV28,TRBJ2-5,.,CASSRQGNLQETQYF,TGTGCCAGCAGCCGACAGGGGAACCTCCAAGAGACCCAGTACTTC
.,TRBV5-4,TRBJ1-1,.,CASSFGHYLAQNTEAFF,TGTGCCAGCAGCTTCGGCCACTACCTCGCTCAGAACACTGAAGCTTTCTTT
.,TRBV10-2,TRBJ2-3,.,CASSGPWEADTQYF,TGCGCCAGCAGTGGACCGTGGGAGGCCGATACGCAGTATTTT